This TCR beta chain was recovered during a study of blood T cell repertoires in COVID-19. The CDR3 is 16 amino acids. V shed 7 bases, J shed 7 bases, and the junction held 8 bases outside the gene matches. Germline V gene data show CDR1 as LNHDA and CDR2 as SQIVND (reference sequence). In the source study's methods: Estimation of nucleated cell counts was performed using reference gene primer amplification. The method was immunoSEQ multiplex PCR; TCRdb's version includes in-frame clones alone and lacks a portion of them. D and trimming were read from the DNA, whereas the V and J calls and clone size are those reported in that table. The table records a few hundred thousand clones, roughly four fifths of them present only once.

The receptor was isolated from a man aged 30 to 45 with acute COVID-19. The sequencing sample was made of PBMCs or T cells enriched from blood (not recorded which). This chain connects TRBV19 to TRBJ1-6, with 12 bases lining up with TRBD1. This CDR3 is CASTPGQGAGNSPLHF. CDR3 DNA: TGTGCCAGTACCCCGGGACAGGGGGCGGGAAATTCACCCCTCCACTTT.